This entry lists 18 T cell receptor beta chains sequenced from one sample in a study of blood T cell repertoires in COVID-19 (dated by TCRdb to the early 2020s). Library preparation used the immunoSEQ multiplex PCR assay. The source is immuneACCESS, and TCRdb retained only in-frame sequences with V and J called. Part of the clones is not carried over; for the studies checked, unresolved V genes explain less than half of this, and the remainder is unexplained. For this sample there are more than 85,000 clones; approximately 90% appear just once. The ten largest account for approximately 1.1% of the sample. The sample was peripheral blood. All receptors come from a human donor in a cohort sampled during active COVID-19.

The rearrangement links TRBV5-5 to TRBJ1-2, with 9 bases matching TRBD1. V lost 5 bases, J lost 7 bases, and 9 bases stayed unmatched. Germline V lookup: CDR1 SGHKS, CDR2 YYEKEE (reference sequence). This CDR3 comprises 14 residues. The CDR3 here is CASRGTGYVSGYTF. The CDR3 nucleotides are TGTGCCAGCAGAGGGACAGGGTATGTCTCTGGCTACACCTTC. Based on the CDR3 plus reference TRBV5-5 and TRBJ1-2, the full variable domain is DAGVTQSPTHLIKTRGQQVTLRCSPISGHKSVSWYQQVLGQGPQFIFQYYEKEERGRGNFPDRFSARQFPNYSSELNVNALLLGDSALYLCASRGTGYVSGYTFGSGTRLTVV.

The rearrangement joins TRBV3-1 (or the pseudogene TRBV3-2) to TRBJ1-2; D not resolved. V lost 0 bases and J lost 0, with 11 bases in between. This CDR3 spans 16 amino acids. Germline CDR1 is LGHDT and CDR2 is YNNKEL (reference sequence). This CDR3 is CASSQELQLANYGYTF. The CDR3, as DNA: TGTGCCAGCAGCCAAGAACTGCAGCTAGCTAACTATGGCTACACCTTC.

V and J are TRBV14 and TRBJ2-5, with 13 bases that match TRBD2. With 1 base clipped from V and 5 bases from J, the junction kept 10 bases outside the gene matches. In germline, CDR1 is SGHDN, CDR2 FVKESK. The length of the CDR3 is 18 residues. CDR3 nucleotides: TGTGCCAGCAGCCAAGGTCTACTAGCGGGGGGGCTAGTGGAGACCCAGTACTTC. This sequence encodes CASSQGLLAGGLVETQYF.

The gene calls are TRBV3-1 (or the pseudogene TRBV3-2) and TRBJ2-7; D remains ambiguous. CDR3 length equals 13 residues. V was shortened by 1 base and J by 3 bases, with 7 bases between the two germline ends. The germline CDR1 and CDR2 sequences are LGHDT and YNNKEL (reference sequence). As DNA, the CDR3 is TGTGCCAGCAGCCAAGGGTCAGGCTACGAGCAGTACTTC. Its protein product is CASSQGSGYEQYF.

J is TRBJ2-3 and V is TRBV19, with D maybe TRBD2 (5 bases). Germline assignment: CDR1 LNHDA and CDR2 SQIVND (reference sequence). V was shortened by 6 bases and J by 2 bases, with 12 bases between the two germline ends. This CDR3 has 14 residues. The CDR3 here is CASSLSSHTDTQYF. The CDR3, as DNA: TGTGCCAGTAGCCTATCTAGCCACACAGATACGCAGTATTTT.

CDR3 nucleotides: TGTGCCAGCAGCCCATCGGACTGGGAGCTGTTTTTT. Its translation is CASSPSDWELFF. This chain joins TRBV7-9 and TRBJ2-2; tentatively, D is TRBD2 (5 bases). V was pared by 5 bases and J by 9 bases, with 10 bases between. The CDR3 sequence is 12 residues long. Germline V lookup: CDR1 SEHNR, CDR2 FQNEAQ (reference sequence).

The rearrangement links TRBV5-1 to TRBJ2-5, with 10 positions matching TRBD1. The CDR3 loop spans 15 amino acids. V shed 0 bases and J 5 bases; nucleotides not matched to a gene: 4. CDR1 SGHRS and CDR2 YFSETQ come from the germline V gene. Here the CDR3 DNA reads TGCGCCAGCAGCTTGGCCGGGACAGGGGTCGAGACCCAGTACTTC. Translating gives CASSLAGTGVETQYF.

The V gene is TRBV15, the J gene TRBJ2-3, with a possible D match to TRBD2 (5 bases). Germline V CDR1 and CDR2: LNHNV, YYDKDF (reference sequence). V lost 3 bases to trimming and J lost 2 bases, with 9 bases between them. The CDR3 sequence is 14 residues long. The CDR3 spells CATSRDFYTDTQYF. CDR3 coding DNA: TGTGCCACCAGCAGGGACTTTTACACAGATACGCAGTATTTT.

The chain uses TRBV11-2 and TRBJ1-5; possibly TRBD1 for D (6 bases). V was clipped by 5 bases and J by 7 bases, with 21 bases between them. The CDR3 runs 16 residues. The germline CDR1 and CDR2 sequences are SGHAT and FQNNGV. The DNA of the CDR3 is TGTGCCAGCAGCGCCCGAGCCACAGGGCTCCCACAGCCCCAGCATTTT. It encodes CASSARATGLPQPQHF.

This chain connects TRBV7-2 to TRBJ2-7; 8 bases match TRBD1. Germline V gene sequence: CDR1 SGHTA, CDR2 FQGNSA. The CDR3 spans 12 residues. V lost 4 bases to trimming and J lost 6 bases; unmatched junction nucleotides: 2. This CDR3 reads CASSWGTGEQYF. CDR3 coding DNA: TGTGCCAGCAGCTGGGGGACAGGCGAGCAGTACTTC.

The genes are TRBV11-2 and TRBJ2-3; 8 bases are a match to TRBD2. This CDR3 is 15 amino acids long. CDR1 is SGHAT, CDR2 FQNNGV, per germline. V shed 0 bases, J shed 6 bases, and the junction held 5 bases outside the gene matches. The CDR3 DNA sequence: TGTGCCAGCAGCTTAGATGGTAGCGGGGTTGATACGCAGTATTTT. Translating gives CASSLDGSGVDTQYF.

The count of this clone is one. The same CDR3 can be traced to other DNA sequences in this sample. The chain's CDR3 is CASSRDRGSNQPQHF. Here the CDR3 DNA reads TGTGCCAGTAGCAGGGACAGGGGAAGCAATCAGCCCCAGCATTTT. The chain joins TRBV19 to TRBJ1-5; TRBD1 matches 10 bases. The CDR3 is 15 residues long. Germline V lookup: CDR1 LNHDA, CDR2 SQIVND (reference sequence). The V and J ends lost 6 bases and 1 base, in that order; junction bases with no gene match: 3. The variable domain in full, with the rest retrieved from reference TRBV19 and TRBJ1-5, is DGGITQSPKYLFRKEGQNVTLSCEQNLNHDAMYWYRQDPGQGLRLIYYSQIVNDFQKGDIAEGYSVSREKKESFPLTVTSAQKNPTAFYLCASSRDRGSNQPQHFGDGTRLSIL.

This sequence joins TRBV20-1 and TRBJ1-1, with D perhaps TRBD1 (6 bases). V dropped 5 bases and J dropped 8 bases, with 12 bases sitting between them. Germline assignment: CDR1 DFQATT and CDR2 SNEGSKA (reference sequence). CDR3 size: 11 residues. CDR3 nucleotide sequence: TGCAGTGCTGCGATAGACAGGGAAGCTTTCTTT. This gives the protein CSAAIDREAFF.

This chain uses TRBV5-4 with TRBJ1-2; a weak D match, TRBD1 (6 bases). Germline CDR1 SGHNT, CDR2 YYREEE (reference sequence). The V gene lost 4 bases and the J gene lost 7 bases, with 11 bases spanning the gap. The CDR3 is 12 amino acids. DNA for the CDR3: TGTGCCAGCAGCGATACAGGGACTGGCTACACCTTC. Translation gives CASSDTGTGYTF.

Only one count was recorded for this clone. This rearrangement joins TRBV4-3 to TRBJ2-7; the match to TRBD2 covers 11 bases. From germline, CDR1 is LGHNA and CDR2 YSLEER. The CDR3 has 18 amino acids. V lost 0 bases, J lost 4 bases, and 11 bases stayed unmatched. The CDR3 DNA reads TGCGCCAGCAGCCAAGAGACTAGCGGGACAGCGGCCTATTACGAGCAGTACTTC. It specifies CASSQETSGTAAYYEQYF.

The rearrangement links TRBV11-3 to TRBJ1-1; 9 nucleotides align to TRBD1. J gave up 0 bases and V 0 bases, and 8 bases lay outside the gene matches. Germline CDR1 and CDR2: SGHNT and YENEEA. The CDR3 consists of 18 residues. The CDR3 region is CASSLEAGQGPLNTEAFF. CDR3 coding DNA: TGTGCCAGCAGCTTAGAAGCGGGACAGGGTCCCCTGAACACTGAAGCTTTCTTT.

This clone was picked up many times. The chain uses TRBV11-2 and TRBJ2-3; no reliable D call. The CDR3 length is 12 residues. With 1 base removed from V and 6 bases from J, the gap between germline ends came to 5 bases. CDR1 is SGHAT and CDR2 is FQNNGV in the germline V gene. The chain's CDR3 is CASSLGGDTQYF. The CDR3 DNA is TGTGCCAGCAGCTTAGGCGGCGATACGCAGTATTTT.

This clone was recorded only once. The J gene is TRBJ2-1, the V gene TRBV9; perhaps TRBD2 as D (7 bases). Deletions cut 3 bases from V and 10 bases from J, with 23 bases between. The CDR3 extends over 16 amino acids. Germline V gene lookup returns CDR1 SGDLS and CDR2 YYNGEE. CDR3 sequence: CASSGGGTLVKEEQFF. The CDR3 coding sequence is TGTGCCAGCAGCGGCGGGGGCACCCTCGTGAAAGAAGAGCAGTTCTTC. Full variable domain (remainder filled in from reference TRBV9 and TRBJ2-1): DSGVTQTPKHLITATGQRVTLRCSPRSGDLSVYWYQQSLDQGLQFLIQYYNGEERAKGNILERFSAQQFPDLHSELNLSSLELGDSALYFCASSGGGTLVKEEQFFGPGTRLTVL.